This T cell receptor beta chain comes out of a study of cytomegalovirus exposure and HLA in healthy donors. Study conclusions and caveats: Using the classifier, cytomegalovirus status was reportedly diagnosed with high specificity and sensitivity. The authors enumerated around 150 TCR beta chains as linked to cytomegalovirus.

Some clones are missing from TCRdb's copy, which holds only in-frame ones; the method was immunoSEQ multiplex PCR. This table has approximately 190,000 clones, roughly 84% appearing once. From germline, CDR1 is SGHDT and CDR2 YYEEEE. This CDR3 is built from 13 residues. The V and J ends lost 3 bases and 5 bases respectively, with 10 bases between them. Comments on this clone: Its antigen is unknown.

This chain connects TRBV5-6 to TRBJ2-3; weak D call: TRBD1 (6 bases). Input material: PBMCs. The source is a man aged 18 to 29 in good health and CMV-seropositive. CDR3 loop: CASSWQQGDTQYF. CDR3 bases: TGTGCCAGCAGCTGGCAACAGGGAGATACGCAGTATTTT.